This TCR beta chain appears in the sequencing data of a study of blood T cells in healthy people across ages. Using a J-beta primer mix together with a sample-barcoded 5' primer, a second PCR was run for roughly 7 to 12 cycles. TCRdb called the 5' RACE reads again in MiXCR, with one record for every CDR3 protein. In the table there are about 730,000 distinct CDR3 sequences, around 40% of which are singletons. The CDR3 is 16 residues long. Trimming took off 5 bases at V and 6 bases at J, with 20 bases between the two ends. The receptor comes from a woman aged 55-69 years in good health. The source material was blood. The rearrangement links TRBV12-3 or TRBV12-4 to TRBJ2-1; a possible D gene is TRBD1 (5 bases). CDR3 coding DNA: TGTGCCAGCAGTGTTGCAGGGCAGGGTAAGCTCAATGAGCAGTTCTTC. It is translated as CASSVAGQGKLNEQFF.